One and the same sample provided the 19 T cell receptor beta chains below, sequenced in a study of cytomegalovirus exposure and HLA in healthy donors. The PCR had 60 Vbeta and 13 Jbeta primers. Some clones are missing from TCRdb's copy, which holds only in-frame ones; the method was immunoSEQ multiplex PCR. Across 130,000 to 150,000 clones, the top ten clones capture 0.75% to 1% of the sample. The source material was PBMCs. These receptors all come from a male donor in good health and CMV-seronegative.

V usage is TRBV4-3 and J usage is TRBJ1-1; TRBD1 matches 8 bases. V lost 4 bases, J lost 10 bases, and 8 bases stayed unmatched. The CDR3 runs 13 residues. CDR1 is LGHNA and CDR2 is YSLEER in the germline V gene. The CDR3 DNA is TGCGCCAGCAGCCTGGAGACAGGGGCGGGAGCTTTCTTT. Translation gives CASSLETGAGAFF.

The chain is built from TRBV15 and TRBJ2-1, with TRBD1 identical over 11 bases. This CDR3 has 16 amino acids. CDR1 and CDR2 (germline): LNHNV, YYDKDF (reference sequence). The ends lost 2 bases at V and 6 bases at J; junction bases unmatched: 6. The CDR3, as DNA: TGTGCCACCAGCAGATCCGGGACAGGGGGGTTCAATGAGCAGTTCTTC. Translation gives CATSRSGTGGFNEQFF.

This chain joins TRBV4-3 and TRBJ1-6, with 10 bases that match TRBD1. Germline V gene data show CDR1 as LGHNA and CDR2 as YSLEER. CDR3 length: 14 amino acids. Unmatched junction bases numbered 4, after V lost 4 bases and J lost 10 bases. The CDR3 is CASSPGTGESPLHF. The CDR3 bases are TGCGCCAGCAGCCCCGGGACAGGGGAGTCACCCCTCCACTTT.

J is TRBJ2-6 and V is TRBV13; D not certain. V was cut by 2 bases and J by 4 bases, with 9 bases left in between. Germline V gene sequence: CDR1 PRHDT, CDR2 FYEKMQ (reference sequence). This CDR3 spans 15 amino acids. Here the CDR3 DNA reads TGTGCCAGCAGCTTAAGGAGTGCGGGGGCCAACGTCCTGACTTTC. Encoded protein: CASSLRSAGANVLTF.

The rearrangement links TRBV9 to TRBJ2-1, with D perhaps TRBD1 (6 bases). The CDR3 is 15 residues long. CDR1 is SGDLS and CDR2 is YYNGEE in the germline V gene. With 2 bases removed from V and 6 bases from J, the gap between germline ends came to 15 bases. The CDR3 DNA follows: TGTGCCAGCAGCGTTCAAACAGGGTCGGTCAATGAGCAGTTCTTC. Translating it yields CASSVQTGSVNEQFF.

The J gene is TRBJ1-5, the V gene TRBV2; D call uncertain. The CDR3 contains 15 residues. The V gene lost 7 bases and the J gene lost 7 bases, with 20 bases spanning the gap. Germline lookup yields CDR1 SNHLY and CDR2 FYNNEI. CDR3 nucleotides: TGTGCCAGCACTAGGGTCGGCCGGGCGGGCCAGCCCCAGCATTTT. Its protein product is CASTRVGRAGQPQHF.

V gene TRBV28 combines with J gene TRBJ1-5; 8 bases map to TRBD1. Germline V gene sequence: CDR1 MDHEN, CDR2 SYDVKM. The junction had 11 bases not matched to a gene; V was cut back by 3 bases and J by 4 bases. The CDR3 length is 17 residues. CDR3 sequence reads: CASSFGQGSFSNQPQHF. The CDR3 coding sequence is TGTGCCAGCAGTTTCGGACAGGGCTCGTTTTCAAATCAGCCCCAGCATTTT. The whole variable domain, filled in from reference TRBV28 and TRBJ1-5, reads DVKVTQSSRYLVKRTGEKVFLECVQDMDHENMFWYRQDPGLGLRLIYFSYDVKMKEKGDIPEGYSVSREKKERFSLILESASTNQTSMYLCASSFGQGSFSNQPQHFGDGTRLSIL.

V is TRBV5-1 and J is TRBJ2-7; 9 bases are shared with TRBD2. The ends lost 3 bases at V and 4 bases at J; junction bases unmatched: 8. This CDR3 comprises 15 residues. Germline V gene lookup returns CDR1 SGHRS and CDR2 YFSETQ. The CDR3 region is CASSSVAGDPYEQYF. The CDR3 DNA sequence: TGCGCCAGCAGCTCAGTAGCGGGAGATCCTTACGAGCAGTACTTC.

The rearrangement links TRBV9 to TRBJ2-1; 8 positions match TRBD1. The CDR3 totals 16 residues. Germline V lookup: CDR1 SGDLS, CDR2 YYNGEE. Unmatched junction bases numbered 10, after V lost 4 bases and J lost 4 bases. Here the CDR3 DNA reads TGTGCCAGCAGCTCACTCGGGACAGGCAAATACAATGAGCAGTTCTTC. It is translated as CASSSLGTGKYNEQFF.

The rearrangement uses TRBV28 and TRBJ2-1; 7 nucleotides agree with TRBD1. The V gene end was trimmed by 4 bases and the J gene end by 14 bases; junction bases not matched to a gene: 8. Germline loops: CDR1 MDHEN, CDR2 SYDVKM. The length of the CDR3 is 12 residues. In DNA form, the CDR3 reads TGTGCCAGCAGTTATCGACAGGGTGGTGAGTTCTTC. This translates into CASSYRQGGEFF.

V usage is TRBV15 and J usage is TRBJ1-2; D uncertain. Per germline, CDR1 LNHNV and CDR2 YYDKDF (reference sequence). V was clipped by 0 bases and J by 0 bases, with 8 bases between them. The CDR3 covers 15 residues. The CDR3 bases are TGTGCCACCAGCAGAGATCGTGTGTCTAACTATGGCTACACCTTC. Its protein product is CATSRDRVSNYGYTF.

The chain links TRBV5-1 to TRBJ1-1; 7 positions agree with TRBD1. In germline, CDR1 is SGHRS, CDR2 YFSETQ. With V trimmed by 2 bases and J by 5 bases, 6 bases remained unmatched. There are 14 residues in the CDR3. The CDR3 here is CASSFRQGWTEAFF. CDR3 nucleotides: TGCGCCAGCAGCTTCCGACAGGGTTGGACTGAAGCTTTCTTT.

The gene calls are TRBV2 and TRBJ2-3, with 12 bases fitting TRBD2. Germline V CDR1 and CDR2: SNHLY, FYNNEI. This CDR3 is 21 amino acids long. The J segment lost 5 bases and the V segment lost 0 bases, leaving 18 bases of the junction unmatched. CDR3 residues: CASSEALPSGRAYSGKDTQYF. The DNA of the CDR3 is TGTGCCAGCAGTGAAGCGCTTCCTAGCGGGAGGGCCTATTCCGGAAAAGATACGCAGTATTTT.

CDR3 sequence reads: CASSSRLAGTDTQYF. The CDR3 DNA reads TGCGCCAGCAGCTCAAGACTAGCGGGGACAGATACGCAGTATTTT. The V call is TRBV5-1, the J call TRBJ2-3, with 11 nucleotides matching TRBD2. The CDR3 extends over 15 amino acids. Germline CDR1 is SGHRS and CDR2 is YFSETQ. V trimming: 3 bases; J trimming: 3 bases; junction bases outside the gene matches: 3.

The chain couples TRBV30 to TRBJ1-5; D gene uncertain. V lost 0 bases and J lost 5, with 8 bases in between. The CDR3 is 13 amino acids. Germline CDR1 GTSNPN, CDR2 SVGIG (reference sequence). The CDR3 DNA reads TGTGCCTGGAGTGTAGCCGGGGATCAGCCCCAGCATTTT. Its translation: CAWSVAGDQPQHF.

This rearrangement joins TRBV7-3 to TRBJ2-2; no clear D. CDR1 is SGHTA, CDR2 FQGTGA, per germline. This CDR3 contains 13 residues. Trimming removed 3 bases at V and 7 bases at J, with 9 bases between. CDR3 residues: CASSLLSVGELFF. As DNA, the CDR3 is TGTGCCAGCAGCTTGTTATCGGTCGGGGAGCTGTTTTTT.

The V call is TRBV11-2, the J call TRBJ2-7, with 13 bases matching TRBD2. This CDR3 comprises 18 residues. Looked up from germline, CDR1 is SGHAT and CDR2 is FQNNGV. Trimming removed 0 bases from V and 3 bases from J; junction bases left unmatched: 8. The CDR3 DNA follows: TGTGCCAGCAGCTTAGATTCTGGACTAGCGGGGGCGGTCTACGAGCAGTACTTC. It specifies CASSLDSGLAGAVYEQYF.

The CDR3 sequence: CASVDRDYGYTF. The CDR3 DNA reads TGTGCCAGTGTAGACAGGGACTATGGCTACACCTTC. The chain uses TRBV19 and TRBJ1-2; TRBD1 matches at 7 bases. V dropped 8 bases and J dropped 3; count of bases not matched to a gene: 3. The V gene's germline CDR1 is LNHDA and CDR2 SQIVND (reference sequence). This CDR3 spans 12 amino acids.

The gene calls are TRBV7-8 and TRBJ2-2; tentatively, D is TRBD2 (6 bases). Per the germline V gene, CDR1 is SGHVS and CDR2 is FQNEAQ. This CDR3 has 17 residues. V was cut by 1 base and J by 3 bases, with 15 bases left in between. CDR3: CASSLGGVTTYTGELFF. In DNA form, the CDR3 reads TGTGCCAGCAGCTTAGGGGGGGTGACTACATACACCGGGGAGCTGTTTTTT.